A single sample gave rise to the 27 T cell receptor beta chains below, sequenced in a study of CD8 T cells in Susac syndrome. RNA totalling about 0.5 to 1 ug underwent reverse transcription with random hexamers. Each CDR3 protein gets one entry after TCRdb re-called the immunoSEQ multiplex PCR reads with MiXCR. Of about 170,000 distinct CDR3 sequences in the sample, approximately 93% were seen once. The sequencing sample was made of CD4+ T cells from PBMCs. All receptors come from a human donor with multiple sclerosis.

This clonotype appeared a single time. This chain links TRBV12-3 or TRBV12-4 with TRBJ2-3; D gene ambiguous. V shed 1 base and J shed 2 bases, with 10 bases lying between them. The CDR3 runs 15 residues. The CDR3 loop reads CASSLGIKDTDTQYF. Written as DNA, the CDR3 is TGTGCCAGCAGTTTAGGTATTAAGGACACAGATACGCAGTATTTT.

V and J are TRBV2 and TRBJ1-1; 7 positions agree with TRBD1. The junction had 2 bases not matched to a gene; V was cut back by 4 bases and J by 3 bases. Per germline, CDR1 SNHLY and CDR2 FYNNEI. This CDR3 is built from 13 residues. CDR3: CASSVGGHTEAFF. In nucleotides, the CDR3 is TGTGCCAGCAGTGTAGGGGGCCACACTGAAGCTTTCTTT.

The genes are TRBV18 and TRBJ2-3, with TRBD1 as a possible D gene (6 bases). The CDR3 consists of 15 residues. V was clipped by 2 bases and J by 5 bases, with 14 bases between them. The germline V gene encodes CDR1 KGHSH and CDR2 LQKENI. The CDR3 DNA reads TGTGCCAGCTCACCATCGGGACCAGGGGAAGATACGCAGTATTTT. This gives the protein CASSPSGPGEDTQYF.

This chain joins TRBV28 and TRBJ2-3; tentative D call: TRBD1 (5 bases). This CDR3 is 14 amino acids long. V lost 2 bases and J 2 bases, leaving 8 bases between the germline ends. Germline V gene data show CDR1 as MDHEN and CDR2 as SYDVKM. The CDR3 DNA reads TGTGCCAGCAGTTTAGACAGAAACACAGATACGCAGTATTTT. Translated, it gives CASSLDRNTDTQYF.

The rearrangement links TRBV24-1 to TRBJ2-5; TRBD1 is a possible D gene (6 bases). Germline-derived CDR1 and CDR2 are KGHDR and SFDVKD. V gave up 6 bases and J gave up 4 bases, with 11 bases separating them. CDR3 length: 13 amino acids. CDR3 protein: CATSIARGETQYF. The CDR3 DNA is TGTGCCACCAGTATAGCCAGGGGAGAGACCCAGTACTTC.

The chain couples TRBV2 to TRBJ2-5; D uncertain. The CDR3 consists of 14 residues. CDR1 SNHLY and CDR2 FYNNEI come from the germline V gene. Trimming took off 4 bases at V and 4 bases at J, with 13 bases between the two ends. CDR3 sequence: CASSVSGIAETQYF. The DNA of the CDR3 is TGTGCCAGCAGTGTTTCTGGGATTGCAGAGACCCAGTACTTC. The variable domain in full, with the rest retrieved from reference TRBV2 and TRBJ2-5, is EPEVTQTPSHQVTQMGQEVILRCVPISNHLYFYWYRQILGQKVEFLVSFYNNEISEKSEIFDDQFSVERPDGSNFTLKIRSTKLEDSAMYFCASSVSGIAETQYFGPGTRLLVL.

This chain joins TRBV23-1 and TRBJ1-2; D gene uncertain. TRBV23-1 carries the ORF label, with uncertain function. V was pared by 6 bases and J by 6 bases, with 17 bases between. The CDR3 totals 14 residues. The CDR3 protein is CASSPPVEGDGYTF. The CDR3 coding sequence is TGCGCCAGCAGCCCCCCCGTTGAGGGTGATGGCTACACCTTC.

This chain uses TRBV6-2 or TRBV6-3 with TRBJ2-2; D is unclear. Germline lookup yields CDR1 MNHEY and CDR2 SVGEGT. The CDR3 is 12 amino acids. The ends were cut back, 4 bases at V and 6 bases at J, with 6 bases in the middle. The CDR3 region is CASSLQSGELFF. The CDR3 coding sequence is TGTGCCAGCAGTTTGCAGTCCGGGGAGCTGTTTTTT.

The chain couples TRBV7-8 to TRBJ2-1; TRBD2 is a possible D gene (6 bases). The CDR3 runs 13 residues. CDR1 and CDR2 from the germline V gene are SGHVS and FQNEAQ. The V gene lost 1 base and the J gene lost 7 bases, with 8 bases spanning the gap. CDR3 residues: CASSLGTTNEQFF. The CDR3 DNA reads as TGTGCCAGCAGCTTAGGGACTACGAATGAGCAGTTCTTC.

The V and J genes are TRBV20-1 and TRBJ2-7; possible D gene TRBD1, 5 bases. V lost 1 base and J 5 bases, leaving 18 bases between the germline ends. The germline gives CDR1 DFQATT, CDR2 SNEGSKA (reference sequence). This CDR3 spans 15 amino acids. The CDR3 sequence is CSARGLWQGPNEQYF. The CDR3 region has the DNA TGCAGTGCTAGAGGTTTGTGGCAGGGCCCGAACGAGCAGTACTTC.

J is TRBJ2-3 and V is TRBV6-5, with D possibly matching TRBD2 (6 bases). CDR3 length equals 13 residues. Germline V gene data show CDR1 as MNHEY and CDR2 as SVGAGI. V lost 5 bases and J 2 bases, leaving 8 bases between the germline ends. CDR3 sequence: CASSRDFTDTQYF. CDR3 coding DNA: TGTGCCAGCAGTCGGGACTTCACAGATACGCAGTATTTT.

The V gene is TRBV4-3, the J gene TRBJ2-7; a possible D gene is TRBD2 (6 bases). In germline, CDR1 is LGHNA, CDR2 YSLEER. V lost 0 bases, J lost 2 bases, and 14 bases lay in between. CDR3 length: 16 amino acids. The CDR3 DNA reads as TGCGCCAGCAGCCAAGATTGGGGTAGACTAGCCTACGAGCAGTACTTC. The encoded protein is CASSQDWGRLAYEQYF.

V gene TRBV12-3 or TRBV12-4 combines with J gene TRBJ2-5; maybe TRBD2 (5 bases). With 5 bases removed from V and 4 bases from J, the gap between germline ends came to 11 bases. This CDR3 has 13 residues. The CDR3 sequence: CASSLVEGETQYF. As DNA, the CDR3 is TGTGCCAGCAGTCTCGTCGAGGGAGAGACCCAGTACTTC.

CDR3 DNA: TGCGCCAGCAGCCGGTCTCTCGGACAGGGGGCCAACGTCCTGACTTTC. Encoded protein: CASSRSLGQGANVLTF. The V gene is TRBV4-1, the J gene TRBJ2-6; D possibly corresponds to TRBD1 (6 bases). The CDR3 totals 16 residues. Trimming pared 4 bases from V and 4 bases from J, leaving 14 bases between. From germline, CDR1 is MGHRA and CDR2 YSYEKL.

Worth noting for this clonotype: One junction end disagrees with the germline gene, perhaps due to a read error. The rearrangement links TRBV20-1 to TRBJ2-1, with TRBD1 as a possible D gene (6 bases). The length of the CDR3 is 10 residues. The germline V gene has CDR1 DFQATT and CDR2 SNEGSKA (reference sequence). CDR3 amino acids: CSVEGHRGVF. The CDR3 bases are TGCAGTGTTGAGGGACACCGAGGGGTCTTC.

This sequence joins TRBV5-1 and TRBJ2-2; either TRBD1 or TRBD2 may fit D (5 bases each). Trimming removed 4 bases from V and 5 bases from J, with 15 bases in between. Germline V gene lookup returns CDR1 SGHRS and CDR2 YFSETQ. The CDR3 loop spans 15 amino acids. The CDR3 region has the DNA TGCGCCAGCAGCATGCAGGGTTCGGGAACCGGGGAGCTGTTTTTT. Translated, it gives CASSMQGSGTGELFF.

This clonotype was recorded only once. V gene TRBV7-8 combines with J gene TRBJ2-1; 11 bases are shared with TRBD2. CDR1 SGHVS and CDR2 FQNEAQ come from the germline V gene. The CDR3 contains 16 residues. With 5 bases clipped from V and 8 bases from J, the junction kept 11 bases outside the gene matches. In DNA form, the CDR3 reads TGTGCCAGCAGCCCGAGAAGACTAGCGGGATTGGATGAGCAGTTCTTC. This translates into CASSPRRLAGLDEQFF. Variable domain in full (rest from reference TRBV7-8 and TRBJ2-1): GAGVSQSPRYKVAKRGQDVALRCDPISGHVSLFWYQQALGQGPEFLTYFQNEAQLDKSGLPSDRFFAERPEGSVSTLKIQRTQQEDSAVYLCASSPRRLAGLDEQFFGPGTRLTVL.

This CDR3 reads CASGPRGQFPYEQYF. The CDR3 DNA reads TGTGCCAGCGGTCCCCGGGGACAATTTCCCTACGAGCAGTACTTC. The rearrangement links TRBV7-8 to TRBJ2-7; possibly TRBD1 for D (6 bases). The CDR3 covers 15 residues. Germline loops: CDR1 SGHVS, CDR2 FQNEAQ. V lost 8 bases and J lost 2, with 19 bases in between.

This rearrangement joins TRBV20-1 to TRBJ2-7; no firm D call. Germline V gene data show CDR1 as DFQATT and CDR2 as SNEGSKA (reference sequence). Trimming cost V 0 bases and J 7 bases, with 13 bases left between them. This CDR3 is 13 amino acids long. Written as DNA, the CDR3 is TGCAGTGCTAGAGATGGCTACCTGGGGGAGCAGTACTTC. Translated: CSARDGYLGEQYF.

In this sample, this clonotype turned up once. The chain combines TRBV18 with TRBJ2-1; TRBD1 is a possible D gene (5 bases). Trimming cost V 3 bases and J 5 bases, with 14 bases left between them. This CDR3 spans 15 amino acids. From germline, CDR1 is KGHSH and CDR2 LQKENI. DNA of the CDR3: TGTGCCAGCTCACCCAGGGCAATAGATGACAATGAGCAGTTCTTC. Its protein product is CASSPRAIDDNEQFF.

This sequence joins TRBV20-1 and TRBJ2-7; D not certain. CDR1 and CDR2 from the germline V gene are DFQATT and SNEGSKA (reference sequence). The CDR3 length is 13 residues. Trimming removed 3 bases from V and 1 base from J, with 10 bases in between. The CDR3 bases are TGCAGTGCTAGTATCCAGTTATCCTACGAGCAGTACTTC. Translated, it gives CSASIQLSYEQYF.

The rearrangement uses TRBV28 and TRBJ1-2; D not certain. CDR3 length: 15 amino acids. Trimming took 3 bases from V and 2 from J, leaving 13 bases between them. Per the germline V gene, CDR1 is MDHEN and CDR2 is SYDVKM. This CDR3 is CASSLFLALNYGYTF. The CDR3 nucleotides are TGTGCCAGCAGTTTGTTCCTGGCCCTGAACTATGGCTACACCTTC.

The J gene is TRBJ2-2, the V gene TRBV6-6; 8 nucleotides agree with TRBD1. The junction had 8 bases not matched to a gene; V was cut back by 10 bases and J by 4 bases. CDR3 length: 14 residues. The V gene's germline CDR1 is MNHNY and CDR2 SVGAGI (reference sequence). DNA for the CDR3: TGTGCCACTTGGGAACAGGGGGGCACCGGGGAGCTGTTTTTT. Amino acid sequence: CATWEQGGTGELFF.

V usage is TRBV2 and J usage is TRBJ1-5; a weak D match, TRBD1 (6 bases). There are 12 residues in the CDR3. The germline V gene has CDR1 SNHLY and CDR2 FYNNEI. V lost 6 bases to trimming and J lost 5 bases, with 8 bases between them. The chain's CDR3 is CASSDRYQPQHF. The CDR3 nucleotides read TGTGCCAGCAGCGACAGGTATCAGCCCCAGCATTTT.

This chain connects TRBV6-2 or TRBV6-3 to TRBJ1-1; 7 positions agree with TRBD1. CDR3 length equals 12 residues. Germline trimming cut 8 bases from V and 1 base from J; bases unmatched to any gene: 1. CDR1 MNHEY and CDR2 SVGEGT come from the germline V gene. The CDR3 reads CASEGANTEAFF. CDR3 bases: TGTGCCAGCGAGGGGGCGAACACTGAAGCTTTCTTT.

The chain has TRBV6-2 or TRBV6-3 and TRBJ2-7; TRBD1 or TRBD2 may be the D gene (5 bases each). V was cut by 6 bases and J by 3 bases, with 15 bases left in between. The CDR3 length is 14 residues. From germline, CDR1 is MNHEY and CDR2 SVGEGT. In DNA, the CDR3 is TGTGCCAGCAGGCCGCACGGGGCCCTCTACGAGCAGTACTTC. Its protein product is CASRPHGALYEQYF.

The rearrangement uses TRBV29-1 and TRBJ1-1; the match to TRBD1 covers 8 bases. Trimming removed 7 bases from V and 4 bases from J; junction bases left unmatched: 5. This CDR3 is 12 amino acids long. Germline V lookup: CDR1 SQVTM, CDR2 ANQGSEA. As DNA, the CDR3 is TGCAGCGCCGGACAGGGCGGCACTGAAGCTTTCTTT. This translates into CSAGQGGTEAFF.